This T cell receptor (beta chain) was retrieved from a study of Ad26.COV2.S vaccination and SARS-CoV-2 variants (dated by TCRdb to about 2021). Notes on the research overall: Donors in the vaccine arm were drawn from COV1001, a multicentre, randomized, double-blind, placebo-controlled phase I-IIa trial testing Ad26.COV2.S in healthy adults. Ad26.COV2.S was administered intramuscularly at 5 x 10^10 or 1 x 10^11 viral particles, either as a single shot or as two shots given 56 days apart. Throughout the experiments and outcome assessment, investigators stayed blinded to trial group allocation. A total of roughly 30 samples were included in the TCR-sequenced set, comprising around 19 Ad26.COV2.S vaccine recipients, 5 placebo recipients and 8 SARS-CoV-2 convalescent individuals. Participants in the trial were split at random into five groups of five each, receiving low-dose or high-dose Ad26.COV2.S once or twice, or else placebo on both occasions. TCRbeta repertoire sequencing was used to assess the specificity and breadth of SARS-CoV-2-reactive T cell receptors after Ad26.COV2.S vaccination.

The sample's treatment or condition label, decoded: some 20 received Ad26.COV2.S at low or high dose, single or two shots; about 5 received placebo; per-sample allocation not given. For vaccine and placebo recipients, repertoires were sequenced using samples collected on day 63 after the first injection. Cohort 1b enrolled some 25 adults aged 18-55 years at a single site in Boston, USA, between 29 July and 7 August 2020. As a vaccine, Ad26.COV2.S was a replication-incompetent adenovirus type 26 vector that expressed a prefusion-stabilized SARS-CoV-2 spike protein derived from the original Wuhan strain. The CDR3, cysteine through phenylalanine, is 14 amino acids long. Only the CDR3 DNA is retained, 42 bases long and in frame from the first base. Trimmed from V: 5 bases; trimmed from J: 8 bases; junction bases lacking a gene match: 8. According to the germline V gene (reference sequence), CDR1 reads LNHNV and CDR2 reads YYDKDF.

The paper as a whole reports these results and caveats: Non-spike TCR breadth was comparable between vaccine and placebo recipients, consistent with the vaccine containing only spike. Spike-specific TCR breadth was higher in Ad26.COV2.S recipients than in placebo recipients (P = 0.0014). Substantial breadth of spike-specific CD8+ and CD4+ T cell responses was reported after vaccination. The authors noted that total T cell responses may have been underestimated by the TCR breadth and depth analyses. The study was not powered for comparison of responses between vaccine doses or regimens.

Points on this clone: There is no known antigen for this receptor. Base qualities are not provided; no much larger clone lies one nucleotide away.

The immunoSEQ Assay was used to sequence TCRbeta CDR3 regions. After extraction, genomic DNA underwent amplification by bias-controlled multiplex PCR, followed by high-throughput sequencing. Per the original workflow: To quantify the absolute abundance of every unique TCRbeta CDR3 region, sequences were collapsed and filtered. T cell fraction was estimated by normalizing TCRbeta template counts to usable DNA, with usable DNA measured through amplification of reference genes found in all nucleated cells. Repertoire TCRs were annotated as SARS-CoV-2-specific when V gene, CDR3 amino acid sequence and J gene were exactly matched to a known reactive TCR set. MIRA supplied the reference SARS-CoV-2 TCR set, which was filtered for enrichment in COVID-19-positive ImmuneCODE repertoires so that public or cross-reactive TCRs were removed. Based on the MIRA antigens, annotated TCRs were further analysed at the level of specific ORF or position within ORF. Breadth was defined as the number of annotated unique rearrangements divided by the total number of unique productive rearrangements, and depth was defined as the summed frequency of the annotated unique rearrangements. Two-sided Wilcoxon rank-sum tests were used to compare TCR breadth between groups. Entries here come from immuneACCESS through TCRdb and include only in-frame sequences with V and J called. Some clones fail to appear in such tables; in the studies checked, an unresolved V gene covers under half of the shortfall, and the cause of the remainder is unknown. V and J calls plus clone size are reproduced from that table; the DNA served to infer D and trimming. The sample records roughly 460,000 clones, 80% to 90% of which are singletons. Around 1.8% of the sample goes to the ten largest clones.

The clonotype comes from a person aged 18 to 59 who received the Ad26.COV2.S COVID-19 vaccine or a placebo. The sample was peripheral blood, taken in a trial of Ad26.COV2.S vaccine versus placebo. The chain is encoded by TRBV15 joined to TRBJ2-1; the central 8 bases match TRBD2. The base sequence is TGTGCCACCAGCGGTCAAGCGGGAGACCATGAGCAGTTCTTC. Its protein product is CATSGQAGDHEQFF.